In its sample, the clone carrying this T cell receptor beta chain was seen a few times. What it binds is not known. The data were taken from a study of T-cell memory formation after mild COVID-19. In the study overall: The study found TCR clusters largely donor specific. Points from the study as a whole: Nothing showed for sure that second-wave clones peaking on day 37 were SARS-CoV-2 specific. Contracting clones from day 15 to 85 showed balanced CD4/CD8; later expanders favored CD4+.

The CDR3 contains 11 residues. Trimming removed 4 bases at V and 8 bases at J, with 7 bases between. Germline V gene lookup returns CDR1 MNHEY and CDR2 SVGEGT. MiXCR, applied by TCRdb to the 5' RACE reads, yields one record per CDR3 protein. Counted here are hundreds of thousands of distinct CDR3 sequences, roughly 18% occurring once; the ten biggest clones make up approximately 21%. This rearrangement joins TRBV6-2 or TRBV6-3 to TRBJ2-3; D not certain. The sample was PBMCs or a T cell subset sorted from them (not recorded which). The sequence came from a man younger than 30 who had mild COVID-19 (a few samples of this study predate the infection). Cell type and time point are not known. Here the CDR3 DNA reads TGTGCCAGCAGTTCCCTTCGTACGCAGTATTTT. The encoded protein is CASSSLRTQYF.